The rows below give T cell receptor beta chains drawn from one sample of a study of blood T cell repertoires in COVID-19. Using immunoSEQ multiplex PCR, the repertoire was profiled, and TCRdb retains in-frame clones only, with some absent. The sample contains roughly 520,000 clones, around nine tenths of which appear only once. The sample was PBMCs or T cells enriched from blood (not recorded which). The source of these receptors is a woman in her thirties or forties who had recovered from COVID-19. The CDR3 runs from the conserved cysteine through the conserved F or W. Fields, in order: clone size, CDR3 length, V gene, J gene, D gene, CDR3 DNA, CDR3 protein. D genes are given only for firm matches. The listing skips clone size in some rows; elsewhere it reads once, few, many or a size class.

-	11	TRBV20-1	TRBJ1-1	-	TGCAGTGCGGGGAGACAACCTGAAGCTTTCTTT	CSAGRQPEAFF
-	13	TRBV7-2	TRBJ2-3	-	TGTGCCAGCGTACTACACAGGGAAGATACGCAGTATTTT	CASVLHREDTQYF
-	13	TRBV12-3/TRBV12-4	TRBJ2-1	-	TGTGCCAGCAGGCGGACCGGGAGAAATGAGCAGTTCTTC	CASRRTGRNEQFF
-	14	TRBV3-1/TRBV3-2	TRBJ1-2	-	TGTGCCAGCAGCCAAGAGAACAGGGAGAATGGCTACACCTTC	CASSQENRENGYTF
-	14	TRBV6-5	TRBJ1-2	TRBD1	TGTGCCAGCTCCCGAGCGACAGGGTCTTATGGCTACACCTTC	CASSRATGSYGYTF
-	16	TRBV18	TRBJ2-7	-	TGTGCCAGCTCACCAGCAGGGTCCCTAAGGGGTTACGAGCAGTACTTC	CASSPAGSLRGYEQYF
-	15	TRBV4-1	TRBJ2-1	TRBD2	TGCGCCAGCAGCCAACGAGCGGGGGCCTACAATGAGCAGTTCTTC	CASSQRAGAYNEQFF
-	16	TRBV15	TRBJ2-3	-	TGTGCCACCAGCAGACACATCGGACTTAGCACAGATACGCAGTATTTT	CATSRHIGLSTDTQYF
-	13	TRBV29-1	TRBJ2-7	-	TGCAGCGTTGAAGATACGGGAACCTACGAGCAGTACTTC	CSVEDTGTYEQYF
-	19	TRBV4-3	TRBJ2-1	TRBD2	TGCGCCAGCAGCCAAGCGGTTAGAGGGGGACTAGCGGATTACAATGAGCAGTTCTTC	CASSQAVRGGLADYNEQFF
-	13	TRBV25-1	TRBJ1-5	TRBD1	TGTGCCAGCAGTGAGACAGGGCGTCAGCCCCAGCATTTT	CASSETGRQPQHF
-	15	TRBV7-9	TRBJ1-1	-	TGTGCCAGCAGCAAGGGAGAGTTGGCGAACACTGAAGCTTTCTTT	CASSKGELANTEAFF
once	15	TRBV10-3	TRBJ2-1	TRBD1	TGTGCCATCAGTCACGGGACAGGGAGTTACAATGAGCAGTTCTTC	CAISHGTGSYNEQFF
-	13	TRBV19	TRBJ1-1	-	TGTGCCAGTAGTATTGGGCAGAACACTGAAGCTTTCTTT	CASSIGQNTEAFF
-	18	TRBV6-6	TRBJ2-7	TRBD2	TGTGCCAGCAGTCTAGGACTAGCGGGACCTACGATATCCTACGAGCAGTACTTC	CASSLGLAGPTISYEQYF
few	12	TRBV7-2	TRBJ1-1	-	TGTGCCAGCAGCCCCATCAGGGGAGAAGCTTTCTTT	CASSPIRGEAFF
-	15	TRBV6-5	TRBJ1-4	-	TGTGCCAGCAGTTATGGGTCAGGGATGAATGAAAAACTGTTTTTT	CASSYGSGMNEKLFF